This passage covers 27 T cell receptor beta chains from one sample sequenced in a study of T cell responses to AZD1222 COVID-19 vaccine. The protocol was immunoSEQ multiplex PCR, while the TCRdb copy is restricted to in-frame clones and leaves out a portion. The sample has tens of thousands of clones, 92% seen once; the top ten hold about 3.4%. Material: peripheral blood, obtained 28 days after the second AZD1222 dose. These TCRs come from an adult who received the AZD1222 COVID-19 vaccine.

This chain uses TRBV12-3 or TRBV12-4 with TRBJ2-7; TRBD1 or TRBD2 may be the D gene (5 bases each). The CDR3 is 13 amino acids. Trimming removed 7 bases at V and 6 bases at J, with 16 bases between. CDR3 loop: CASTRRGGGEQYF. CDR3 nucleotide sequence: TGTGCCAGCACTCGAAGGGGTGGAGGCGAGCAGTACTTC.

The chain employs TRBV5-6 and TRBJ2-7, with D uncertain. There are 14 residues in the CDR3. Germline V CDR1 and CDR2: SGHDT, YYEEEE. V was cut by 0 bases and J by 2 bases, with 9 bases left in between. The chain's CDR3 is CASSLVGLAYEQYF. The CDR3 DNA reads TGTGCCAGCAGCTTGGTGGGTCTAGCCTACGAGCAGTACTTC.

This clone has just a few counts. The chain is built from TRBV11-2 and TRBJ2-7; D unclear. The CDR3 is 16 residues long. Trimming took 4 bases from V and 0 from J, leaving 16 bases between them. From germline, CDR1 is SGHAT and CDR2 FQNNGV. CDR3 nucleotide sequence: TGTGCCAGCAGCTCTCTGACTGGAAGGAGCTCCTACGAGCAGTACTTC. Protein product: CASSSLTGRSSYEQYF.

This chain uses TRBV19 with TRBJ1-5; 7 positions match TRBD1. This CDR3 is 16 amino acids long. Germline V gene lookup returns CDR1 LNHDA and CDR2 SQIVND (reference sequence). The V gene end was trimmed by 6 bases and the J gene end by 7 bases; junction bases not matched to a gene: 15. CDR3 nucleotide sequence: TGTGCCAGTAGACCCGGGACAGCCCCACACGACCAGCCCCAGCATTTT. Its protein product is CASRPGTAPHDQPQHF.

This clone was recorded only once. The rearrangement joins TRBV7-3 to TRBJ1-2; 9 bases line up with TRBD1. CDR1 is SGHTA and CDR2 is FQGTGA in the germline V gene. V gave up 4 bases and J gave up 7 bases; unmatched junction bases: 10. The length of the CDR3 is 15 residues. The CDR3 DNA is TGTGCCAGCAGCTCGACAGGGGGTGGAGGAGGTGGCTACACCTTC. Translation: CASSSTGGGGGGYTF.

This clone showed up just once. The CDR3 region has the DNA TGTGCCTGGAGCGACGGACAGGGCTATGGCTACACCTTC. Translating gives CAWSDGQGYGYTF. The rearrangement joins TRBV30 to TRBJ1-2, with 8 bases matching TRBD1. The CDR3 is made up of 13 amino acids. Germline V CDR1 and CDR2: GTSNPN, SVGIG (reference sequence). Trimming at V came to 3 bases and at J to 4 bases, leaving 4 bases not matched to a gene.

This chain connects TRBV4-1 to TRBJ1-2; a weak D match, TRBD1 (6 bases). Trimming cost V 0 bases and J 4 bases, with 18 bases left between them. CDR1 and CDR2 (germline): MGHRA, YSYEKL. The CDR3 is 17 residues long. DNA of the CDR3: TGCGCCAGCAGCCAAGAAGGGGGGGTAGGGGCCTTCTATGGCTACACCTTC. As protein: CASSQEGGVGAFYGYTF.

This chain links TRBV7-6 with TRBJ1-2; TRBD1 might be the D (5 bases). CDR1 and CDR2 from the germline V gene are SGHVS and FNYEAQ. With 0 bases removed from V and 0 bases from J, the gap between germline ends came to 11 bases. The CDR3 extends over 16 amino acids. Here the CDR3 DNA reads TGTGCCAGCAGCTTAGCGGGGACGGGAGCTAACTATGGCTACACCTTC. This gives the protein CASSLAGTGANYGYTF.

V and J are TRBV30 and TRBJ1-6, with 7 bases matching TRBD1. With V trimmed by 8 bases and J by 7 bases, 8 bases remained unmatched. Per germline, CDR1 GTSNPN and CDR2 SVGIG (reference sequence). This CDR3 has 13 residues. The CDR3 loop reads CAGIRQGNSPLHF. CDR3 sequence (DNA): TGTGCCGGAATACGACAGGGAAATTCACCCCTCCACTTT.

V is TRBV5-4 and J is TRBJ2-7, with D uncertain. The CDR3 is 12 residues long. V was clipped by 0 bases and J by 2 bases, with 3 bases between them. Germline CDR1 reads SGHNT; CDR2 reads YYREEE (reference sequence). This CDR3 reads CASSLGTYEQYF. The CDR3 DNA reads as TGTGCCAGCAGCTTGGGGACCTACGAGCAGTACTTC. Full variable domain (rest looked up from reference TRBV5-4 and TRBJ2-7): ETGVTQSPTHLIKTRGQQVTLRCSSQSGHNTVSWYQQALGQGPQFIFQYYREEENGRGNFPPRFSGLQFPNYSSELNVNALELDDSALYLCASSLGTYEQYFGPGTRLTVT.

A note on this clone: Mismatch with germline at one junction end may stem from a read error. The chain joins TRBV24-1 to TRBJ2-2; 7 positions agree with TRBD1. The V gene's germline CDR1 is KGHDR and CDR2 SFDVKD. This CDR3 is 18 amino acids long. This CDR3 is CPTSHPPRQGGYTGELFF. The CDR3 coding sequence is TGTCCCACCAGTCACCCCCCGCGACAGGGTGGGTACACCGGGGAGCTGTTTTTT.

The chain couples TRBV19 to TRBJ1-2; 8 bases line up with TRBD1. Unmatched junction bases numbered 6, after V lost 3 bases and J lost 9 bases. Germline V gene sequence: CDR1 LNHDA, CDR2 SQIVND (reference sequence). This CDR3 region has 13 residues. The CDR3 DNA reads TGTGCCAGTAGTATTCAGGACAGGGAAAGCTACACCTTC. Amino acid sequence: CASSIQDRESYTF.

The rearrangement uses TRBV7-2 and TRBJ2-2; 8 nucleotides agree with TRBD2. Germline assignment: CDR1 SGHTA and CDR2 FQGNSA. There are 16 residues in the CDR3. The V segment lost 5 bases and the J segment 5 bases; nucleotides outside the gene matches: 10. CDR3 sequence (DNA): TGTGCCAGCAGCGACGGGGGGGCCGTAGGGACCGGGGAGCTGTTTTTT. Amino acid sequence: CASSDGGAVGTGELFF.

The chain couples TRBV7-2 to TRBJ2-7, with 8 positions matching TRBD2. V lost 2 bases, J lost 3 bases, and 15 bases stayed unmatched. The CDR3 has 18 amino acids. Germline CDR1 and CDR2: SGHTA and FQGNSA. The CDR3 bases are TGTGCCAGCAGCTTAAGCGGGGGTAGGGTGACCGAGGTCTACGAGCAGTACTTC. It is translated as CASSLSGGRVTEVYEQYF.

The chain recombines TRBV7-2 with TRBJ1-1, with TRBD1 identical over 10 bases. From germline, CDR1 is SGHTA and CDR2 FQGNSA. The CDR3 sequence is 15 residues long. V lost 5 bases to trimming and J lost 6 bases; unmatched junction nucleotides: 9. In DNA, the CDR3 is TGTGCCAGCAGCCCACGCCGGGACAGGGGCGCTGAAGCTTTCTTT. This sequence encodes CASSPRRDRGAEAFF.

As DNA, the CDR3 is TGTGCCAGCAGCTTAGGTCCCGGGAGCGGGGGCACTGAAGCTTTCTTT. It codes for CASSLGPGSGGTEAFF. This chain uses TRBV7-2 with TRBJ1-1, with a weak D call TRBD1 (5 bases). The germline V gene encodes CDR1 SGHTA and CDR2 FQGNSA. V shed 1 base and J shed 4 bases, with 16 bases lying between them. CDR3 length: 16 residues. Filled out from reference TRBV7-2 and TRBJ1-1, the complete variable domain reads GAGVSQSPSNKVTEKGKDVELRCDPISGHTALYWYRQSLGQGLEFLIYFQGNSAPDKSGLPSDRFSAERTGGSVSTLTIQRTQQEDSAVYLCASSLGPGSGGTEAFFGQGTRLTVV.

CDR3: CASSVGLGAGSPLHF. CDR3 coding DNA: TGTGCCAGCAGCGTAGGTCTGGGGGCTGGTTCACCCCTCCACTTT. The chain uses TRBV9 and TRBJ1-6; perhaps TRBD1 as D (6 bases). The germline V and J ends were trimmed by 0 bases and 9 bases, with 13 bases remaining between them. CDR1 SGDLS and CDR2 YYNGEE come from the germline V gene. The CDR3 runs 15 residues.

This sequence joins TRBV5-5 and TRBJ1-1; TRBD1 aligns across 7 bases. V trimming: 4 bases; J trimming: 4 bases; junction bases outside the gene matches: 13. The V gene's germline CDR1 is SGHKS and CDR2 YYEKEE (reference sequence). The CDR3 totals 16 residues. The CDR3 loop reads CASSPQTAGGFTEAFF. In DNA, the CDR3 is TGTGCCAGCAGCCCCCAAACCGCAGGGGGATTCACTGAAGCTTTCTTT.

This chain connects TRBV29-1 to TRBJ1-1; D unresolved. Germline loops: CDR1 SQVTM, CDR2 ANQGSEA. V dropped 3 bases and J dropped 1 base, with 9 bases sitting between them. The CDR3 covers 13 residues. The CDR3 spells CSVEWTPNTEAFF. The DNA for the CDR3 is TGCAGCGTTGAGTGGACGCCGAACACTGAAGCTTTCTTT.

V and J are TRBV5-1 and TRBJ1-2; 12 bases fit TRBD1. Losses at the gene ends were 1 base for V and 8 bases for J; bases not matched to a gene: 6. Per the germline V gene, CDR1 is SGHRS and CDR2 is YFSETQ. There are 15 residues in the CDR3. Here the CDR3 DNA reads TGCGCCAGCAGCTTGTTGGGACAGGGGGCGCACGGCTACACCTTC. Its protein is CASSLLGQGAHGYTF. The full variable domain, rest sourced from reference TRBV5-1 and TRBJ1-2, is KAGVTQTPRYLIKTRGQQVTLSCSPISGHRSVSWYQQTPGQGLQFLFEYFSETQRNKGNFPGRFSGRQFSNSRSEMNVSTLELGDSALYLCASSLLGQGAHGYTFGSGTRLTVV.

The chain carries TRBV18 and TRBJ1-5, with 8 bases identical to TRBD1. CDR1 is KGHSH, CDR2 LQKENI, per germline. This CDR3 spans 14 amino acids. Trimming cost V 5 bases and J 6 bases; bases outside gene matches: 6. CDR3 DNA sequence: TGTGCCAGCTCAACTACAGGGGGTGTTCAGCCCCAGCATTTT. Its translation is CASSTTGGVQPQHF.

The chain has TRBV5-5 and TRBJ1-3, with D unclear. This CDR3 spans 12 amino acids. Germline V CDR1 and CDR2: SGHKS, YYEKEE (reference sequence). Trimming removed 2 bases at V and 4 bases at J, with 4 bases between. The CDR3 loop reads CASSFPGNTIYF. The DNA of the CDR3 is TGTGCCAGCAGCTTCCCGGGAAACACCATATATTTT.

In this sample, this clone turned up a few times. V and J are TRBV5-4 and TRBJ2-7; maybe TRBD1 (6 bases). The CDR3 sequence is 16 residues long. Looked up from germline, CDR1 is SGHNT and CDR2 is YYREEE (reference sequence). V was trimmed by 0 bases and J by 0 bases, leaving 13 bases between them. CDR3 bases: TGTGCCAGCAGCTTGGGGGCAACAGGGAGCTCCTACGAGCAGTACTTC. Its translation: CASSLGATGSSYEQYF.

The rearrangement joins TRBV13 to TRBJ2-7; tentative D call: TRBD2 (5 bases). The germline V gene encodes CDR1 PRHDT and CDR2 FYEKMQ (reference sequence). The CDR3 length is 12 residues. Deletions cut 4 bases from V and 7 bases from J, with 11 bases between. The CDR3 region has the DNA TGTGCCAGCAGCTCCGAGACGGGGGAGCAGTACTTC. As protein: CASSSETGEQYF.

The chain is built from TRBV2 and TRBJ1-3, with a weak D call TRBD1 (6 bases). The CDR3 loop spans 15 amino acids. Looked up from germline, CDR1 is SNHLY and CDR2 is FYNNEI. Trimming stripped 8 bases from V and 5 bases from J, with 19 bases between. For the CDR3, the DNA is TGTGCCAGCGGACAGTTCCCAGTAGGTAGAAACACCATATATTTT. Translating it yields CASGQFPVGRNTIYF.

This chain uses TRBV27 with TRBJ1-2, with D unclear. Per the germline V gene, CDR1 is MNHEY and CDR2 is SMNVEV (reference sequence). V was cut by 0 bases and J by 3 bases, with 14 bases left in between. The CDR3 covers 16 residues. The CDR3 protein is CASSLSPGRWDYGYTF. In DNA, the CDR3 is TGTGCCAGCAGTTTATCCCCCGGGAGGTGGGACTATGGCTACACCTTC.

Points on this clone: The sample holds other DNA sequences that translate to the same CDR3. The chain recombines TRBV12-3 or TRBV12-4 with TRBJ1-1; D remains unclear. V lost 2 bases, J lost 1 base, and 5 bases lay in between. This CDR3 is built from 13 residues. The CDR3 DNA follows: TGTGCCAGCAGTTTAACAAAGAACACTGAAGCTTTCTTT. Translation gives CASSLTKNTEAFF.